A selection of T cell receptor beta chains follows, all from one sample in a study of blood T cell repertoires in COVID-19. Profiling relied on immunoSEQ multiplex PCR, and the TCRdb table lists in-frame clones only, not all of them. The table shows about 200,000 clones, with around 85% occurring only once. Sequenced: peripheral blood. The receptor source for this set is a woman in her sixties or seventies with acute or convalescent COVID-19. Each CDR3 is given with its conserved first and last residue. Fields, in order: CDR3 DNA, CDR3 protein, J gene, D gene, V gene, clone size. A D gene is named only where the DNA matches it firmly. Expanded clones get a size class; other rows say once, few or many, or leave the size out.

CDR3 DNA: TGTGCCAGCAGTTACTCTAGTTATGGCACCGGGGAGCTGTTTTTT
CDR3 protein: CASSYSSYGTGELFF
J gene: TRBJ2-2
D gene: .
V gene: TRBV6-5
clone size: .

CDR3 DNA: TGTGCCAGCAGCGTAGCGGGGGGGAGTGGCGAAAAACTGTTTTTT
CDR3 protein: CASSVAGGSGEKLFF
J gene: TRBJ1-4
D gene: .
V gene: TRBV9
clone size: .

CDR3 DNA: TGTGCCAGCAGCCTAAACACCGGGGAGCTGTTTTTT
CDR3 protein: CASSLNTGELFF
J gene: TRBJ2-2
D gene: .
V gene: TRBV3-1/TRBV3-2
clone size: .

CDR3 DNA: TGCGCCAGCAGCCGGGACAGCCTTAGGGAGACCCAGTACTTC
CDR3 protein: CASSRDSLRETQYF
J gene: TRBJ2-5
D gene: TRBD1
V gene: TRBV5-1
clone size: .

CDR3 DNA: TGTGCCAGTAGTATCGTGGCATCCAGGAATTCACCCCTCCACTTT
CDR3 protein: CASSIVASRNSPLHF
J gene: TRBJ1-6
D gene: .
V gene: TRBV19
clone size: .

CDR3 DNA: TGTGCCAGCTCACCACCGGGACTAACGACCTACGAGCAGTACTTC
CDR3 protein: CASSPPGLTTYEQYF
J gene: TRBJ2-7
D gene: TRBD2
V gene: TRBV18
clone size: .

CDR3 DNA: TGTGCCAGCAGCTTATTCAGGGGGCCTGGAAACACCATATATTTT
CDR3 protein: CASSLFRGPGNTIYF
J gene: TRBJ1-3
D gene: TRBD1
V gene: TRBV11-2
clone size: .

CDR3 DNA: TGTGCCAGCAGCCAAAAAAGGGGTCGAGAGACCCAGTACTTC
CDR3 protein: CASSQKRGRETQYF
J gene: TRBJ2-5
D gene: .
V gene: TRBV14
clone size: .

CDR3 DNA: TGTGCCAGCAGCTTGGACCCAAGGGGGAACTATGGCTACACCTTC
CDR3 protein: CASSLDPRGNYGYTF
J gene: TRBJ1-2
D gene: .
V gene: TRBV5-4
clone size: .

CDR3 DNA: TGTGCCAGCAGCCAAGGGCTTTTAGATACGCAGTATTTT
CDR3 protein: CASSQGLLDTQYF
J gene: TRBJ2-3
D gene: .
V gene: TRBV3-1/TRBV3-2
clone size: .

CDR3 DNA: TGTGCCAGTAGTCGGGCTAGCGGTGACTACGAGCAGTACTTC
CDR3 protein: CASSRASGDYEQYF
J gene: TRBJ2-7
D gene: TRBD2
V gene: TRBV19
clone size: .

CDR3 DNA: TGTGCCAGCAGCTCCGGGATTAGGGATACCGGGGAGCTGTTTTTT
CDR3 protein: CASSSGIRDTGELFF
J gene: TRBJ2-2
D gene: .
V gene: TRBV11-2
clone size: .

CDR3 DNA: TGTGCCAGCAGCTTAACGGCAGCCCTGGAGACCATATATTTT
CDR3 protein: CASSLTAALETIYF
J gene: TRBJ1-3
D gene: .
V gene: TRBV7-8
clone size: once

CDR3 DNA: TGTGCCAGCAGTCCTCTGGGCGGGGCGGGCCAGCCCCAGCATTTT
CDR3 protein: CASSPLGGAGQPQHF
J gene: TRBJ1-5
D gene: .
V gene: TRBV28
clone size: .

CDR3 DNA: TGTGCCAGCAACGACGCCAGCGGGAGGAACAATGAGCAGTTCTTC
CDR3 protein: CASNDASGRNNEQFF
J gene: TRBJ2-1
D gene: TRBD2
V gene: TRBV7-2
clone size: .

CDR3 DNA: TGCGCCAGCAGTGAATCAGGGGAGACTTCACCCCTCCACTTT
CDR3 protein: CASSESGETSPLHF
J gene: TRBJ1-6
D gene: .
V gene: TRBV10-1
clone size: .

CDR3 DNA: TGTGCCAGCAGCCACAGACTAGCGGGAGGGGTCAACGAGCAGTACTTC
CDR3 protein: CASSHRLAGGVNEQYF
J gene: TRBJ2-7
D gene: TRBD2
V gene: TRBV27
clone size: .

CDR3 DNA: TGTGCCAGCAGCCCCGGGACAGGGGGCTACGAGCAGTACTTC
CDR3 protein: CASSPGTGGYEQYF
J gene: TRBJ2-7
D gene: TRBD1
V gene: TRBV7-2
clone size: .

CDR3 DNA: TGCGCCAGCAGCCAAGTATTGAGCAGGGGGCTGAACGAGCAGTACTTC
CDR3 protein: CASSQVLSRGLNEQYF
J gene: TRBJ2-7
D gene: TRBD1
V gene: TRBV4-3
clone size: once

CDR3 DNA: TGTGCCAGCAGTTACGATAGAGGGGGCATGGACACTGAAGCTTTCTTT
CDR3 protein: CASSYDRGGMDTEAFF
J gene: TRBJ1-1
D gene: TRBD1
V gene: TRBV6-6
clone size: .

CDR3 DNA: TGTGCCAGCAGCAAAAGAGCAACTAATGAAAAACTGTTTTTT
CDR3 protein: CASSKRATNEKLFF
J gene: TRBJ1-4
D gene: .
V gene: TRBV11-3
clone size: .

CDR3 DNA: TGTGCCAGCACGAGACAGGGGTATTCACCCCTCCACTTT
CDR3 protein: CASTRQGYSPLHF
J gene: TRBJ1-6
D gene: TRBD1
V gene: TRBV2
clone size: .

CDR3 DNA: TGTGCCAGCAGCTTCCGGGACAGGGCCTACGAGCAGTACTTC
CDR3 protein: CASSFRDRAYEQYF
J gene: TRBJ2-7
D gene: TRBD1
V gene: TRBV11-2
clone size: .

CDR3 DNA: TGCAGCGTTGAAGATCATAACTTCCCCAACAATGAGCAGTTCTTC
CDR3 protein: CSVEDHNFPNNEQFF
J gene: TRBJ2-1
D gene: .
V gene: TRBV29-1
clone size: once

CDR3 DNA: TGTGCCAGCAGCTCTGACAGGGGGAGACTCCAGCCCCAGCATTTT
CDR3 protein: CASSSDRGRLQPQHF
J gene: TRBJ1-5
D gene: TRBD1
V gene: TRBV7-2
clone size: few

CDR3 DNA: TGTGCCAGCAGCCCCGGCCGAGGGGGTAATGAAAAACTGTTTTTT
CDR3 protein: CASSPGRGGNEKLFF
J gene: TRBJ1-4
D gene: .
V gene: TRBV13
clone size: .

CDR3 DNA: TGTGCCAGCAGCTTGGCCCGACAGGGACTCATTCAGTACTTC
CDR3 protein: CASSLARQGLIQYF
J gene: TRBJ2-4
D gene: .
V gene: TRBV5-5
clone size: .

CDR3 DNA: TGCGCCAGCAGCTTGACTAGCAACAATGAGCAGTTCTTC
CDR3 protein: CASSLTSNNEQFF
J gene: TRBJ2-1
D gene: .
V gene: TRBV5-1
clone size: .

CDR3 DNA: TGTGCCAGCAGCTTAGGGGTGACAGGGGGCGAAGAGACCCAGTACTTC
CDR3 protein: CASSLGVTGGEETQYF
J gene: TRBJ2-5
D gene: TRBD1
V gene: TRBV11-3
clone size: few

CDR3 DNA: TGTGCCAGTAGTATAGATTCCGGGACAAAGCTTCCGTTACGCGAGCAGTACTTC
CDR3 protein: CASSIDSGTKLPLREQYF
J gene: TRBJ2-7
D gene: .
V gene: TRBV19
clone size: .

CDR3 DNA: TGCGCCAGCAGTGACGACCTGACAGGGGGCGACACCGGGGAGCTGTTTTTT
CDR3 protein: CASSDDLTGGDTGELFF
J gene: TRBJ2-2
D gene: TRBD1
V gene: TRBV10-1
clone size: .

CDR3 DNA: TGTGCCAGCAGTTACATAGACGGGAGCAATCAGCCCCAGCATTTT
CDR3 protein: CASSYIDGSNQPQHF
J gene: TRBJ1-5
D gene: .
V gene: TRBV6-6
clone size: .

CDR3 DNA: TGTGCCAGCAGCGTCAGGGGGGATGAAAAACTGTTTTTT
CDR3 protein: CASSVRGDEKLFF
J gene: TRBJ1-4
D gene: TRBD1
V gene: TRBV7-8
clone size: .

CDR3 DNA: TGTGCCAGCAGCAAGGGACTAGCGGGGGATGAGCAGTTCTTC
CDR3 protein: CASSKGLAGDEQFF
J gene: TRBJ2-1
D gene: TRBD2
V gene: TRBV3-1/TRBV3-2
clone size: .

CDR3 DNA: TGTGCCAGCAGTGACTCGGGCAGGGTTTTAATTGGGACCCAGTACTTC
CDR3 protein: CASSDSGRVLIGTQYF
J gene: TRBJ2-5
D gene: .
V gene: TRBV6-4
clone size: .

CDR3 DNA: TGTGCCAGCAGCTTAGTTGCAGGGGGCAGGGGCTATGGCTACACCTTC
CDR3 protein: CASSLVAGGRGYGYTF
J gene: TRBJ1-2
D gene: TRBD1
V gene: TRBV7-6
clone size: .

CDR3 DNA: TGTGCCAGCAGTAGCCTCCAGGGAACCTATGGCTACACCTTC
CDR3 protein: CASSSLQGTYGYTF
J gene: TRBJ1-2
D gene: .
V gene: TRBV6-5
clone size: once

CDR3 DNA: TGTGCCATCAGGCCCGAGGGTGCTAATGAAAAACTGTTTTTT
CDR3 protein: CAIRPEGANEKLFF
J gene: TRBJ1-4
D gene: .
V gene: TRBV10-3
clone size: .

CDR3 DNA: TGTGCCAGCTCACCACAGGGGGCGGACACTGAAGCTTTCTTT
CDR3 protein: CASSPQGADTEAFF
J gene: TRBJ1-1
D gene: TRBD1
V gene: TRBV18
clone size: .

CDR3 DNA: TGCAGCGTTATCACTAGCGGGACTAGCACAGATACGCAGTATTTT
CDR3 protein: CSVITSGTSTDTQYF
J gene: TRBJ2-3
D gene: TRBD2
V gene: TRBV29-1
clone size: .

CDR3 DNA: TGTGCCAGCAGCCCCCCCCGCGGCCAGTTTAATACGCAGTATTTT
CDR3 protein: CASSPPRGQFNTQYF
J gene: TRBJ2-3
D gene: .
V gene: TRBV3-1/TRBV3-2
clone size: .

CDR3 DNA: TGTGCCAGCAGCTTAGAACTGACAGGGGGCGATTCACCCCTCCACTTT
CDR3 protein: CASSLELTGGDSPLHF
J gene: TRBJ1-6
D gene: TRBD1
V gene: TRBV11-3
clone size: .

CDR3 DNA: TGTGCCAGCAGCTTGGATACGGGGATTCGGCAGTTCTTC
CDR3 protein: CASSLDTGIRQFF
J gene: TRBJ2-1
D gene: .
V gene: TRBV5-6
clone size: .

CDR3 DNA: TGTGCCAGCAGCCCCGGACTAGCTGTAGATACGCAGTATTTT
CDR3 protein: CASSPGLAVDTQYF
J gene: TRBJ2-3
D gene: TRBD2
V gene: TRBV7-2
clone size: few

CDR3 DNA: TGCAGCGTCCTGGACCCGGGGAGAACCACCGGGGAGCTGTTTTTT
CDR3 protein: CSVLDPGRTTGELFF
J gene: TRBJ2-2
D gene: .
V gene: TRBV29-1
clone size: .

CDR3 DNA: TGTGCCAGCAGCCCCCTCCCCACCGGGGAGCTGTTTTTT
CDR3 protein: CASSPLPTGELFF
J gene: TRBJ2-2
D gene: .
V gene: TRBV27
clone size: .

CDR3 DNA: TGTGCCAGTAGTTTATTAGCGGAACCCTTGCAAGATGAGCAGTTCTTC
CDR3 protein: CASSLLAEPLQDEQFF
J gene: TRBJ2-1
D gene: .
V gene: TRBV19
clone size: .